These 14 T cell receptor beta chains were all obtained from the same sample, sequenced in a study of blood T cell repertoires in COVID-19. Method: immunoSEQ multiplex PCR; TCRdb's copy keeps in-frame clones and lacks some. This table holds a few hundred thousand clones, 75% to 90% found once. The sample consisted of PBMCs or T cells enriched from blood (not recorded which). The receptors shown here come from a man aged 40-49 years who had recovered from COVID-19.

The chain employs TRBV6-1 and TRBJ1-4; weak D call: TRBD1 (6 bases). Germline CDR1 reads MNHNS; CDR2 reads SASEGT. The CDR3 is 14 amino acids. The V and J ends lost 3 bases and 3 bases respectively, with 8 bases between them. The CDR3 protein is CASSEDRANEKLFF. CDR3 DNA: TGTGCCAGCAGTGAGGACAGAGCTAATGAAAAACTGTTTTTT.

The chain employs TRBV1 and TRBJ2-5; TRBD1, the table's D call, was not compared with the DNA. TRBV1 is labeled a pseudogene. CDR3 length: 15 residues. CDR3 amino acids: CTSSYGTGARETQYF. CDR3 bases: TGCACCAGCAGCTATGGGACAGGGGCGAGAGAGACCCAGTACTTC.

The chain couples TRBV11-2 to TRBJ2-1; 8 positions agree with TRBD1. This CDR3 contains 13 residues. Germline V gene lookup returns CDR1 SGHAT and CDR2 FQNNGV. Trimming took 4 bases from V and 7 from J; bases not matched to a gene: 3. CDR3 residues: CASSSQGANEQFF. CDR3 DNA: TGTGCCAGCAGCTCGCAGGGGGCGAATGAGCAGTTCTTC.

This chain uses TRBV27 with TRBJ2-1, with 7 bases lining up with TRBD2. Germline assignment: CDR1 MNHEY and CDR2 SMNVEV (reference sequence). Trimming cost V 6 bases and J 8 bases; bases outside gene matches: 13. This CDR3 is built from 15 residues. The CDR3 DNA sequence: TGTGCCAGCAGACCAAAGGTAGGACTAGTCTATGAGCAGTTCTTC. Its translation is CASRPKVGLVYEQFF.

The J gene is TRBJ2-1, the V gene TRBV7-6; 7 nucleotides line up with TRBD1. This CDR3 has 18 residues. J lost 3 bases, V lost 5 bases, and 16 bases had no gene match. Germline-derived CDR1 and CDR2 are SGHVS and FNYEAQ. This CDR3 reads CASSQTHPEGAGYNEQFF. The CDR3 DNA reads TGTGCCAGCAGCCAGACCCACCCTGAGGGGGCGGGCTACAATGAGCAGTTCTTC.

The chain carries TRBV7-2 and TRBJ2-3; TRBD2 matches at 9 bases. Trimming cost V 3 bases and J 4 bases; bases outside gene matches: 5. In germline, CDR1 is SGHTA, CDR2 FQGNSA. This CDR3 contains 15 residues. This CDR3 is CASSLKLAGADTQYF. The CDR3 bases are TGTGCCAGCAGCTTGAAACTAGCGGGTGCAGATACGCAGTATTTT.

The V and J genes are TRBV29-1 and TRBJ2-1; TRBD2 agrees at 8 bases. CDR1 is SQVTM, CDR2 ANQGSEA, per germline. The V and J ends lost 7 bases and 0 bases, in that order; junction bases with no gene match: 11. The CDR3 totals 16 residues. CDR3 region: CSGSPWTSSSYNEQFF. The CDR3 region has the DNA TGCAGCGGCTCCCCATGGACTAGCTCCTCCTACAATGAGCAGTTCTTC.

V is TRBV19 and J is TRBJ1-6; D is undetermined. This CDR3 has 14 amino acids. Germline lookup yields CDR1 LNHDA and CDR2 SQIVND (reference sequence). Trimming shortened V by 8 bases and J by 4 bases, and 12 bases separated the two germline ends. CDR3 region: CASAMAGYNSPLHF. The CDR3 region has the DNA TGTGCCAGTGCCATGGCAGGATATAATTCACCCCTCCACTTT.

The V and J genes are TRBV7-2 and TRBJ2-1; 7 bases match TRBD1. Germline V CDR1 and CDR2: SGHTA, FQGNSA. Losses at the gene ends were 5 bases for V and 2 bases for J; bases not matched to a gene: 3. The CDR3 runs to 14 residues. DNA for the CDR3: TGTGCCAGCAGCCCGGGACAGACCTACAATGAGCAGTTCTTC. Protein product: CASSPGQTYNEQFF.

The chain is built from TRBV6-2 or TRBV6-3 and TRBJ1-5; no clear D. CDR1 is MNHEY and CDR2 is SVGEGT in the germline V gene. The CDR3 contains 13 residues. The V end was cut by 5 bases, the J end by 3 bases, with 8 bases between. The CDR3 sequence: CASSVGINQPQHF. The CDR3 DNA follows: TGTGCCAGCAGTGTCGGTATCAATCAGCCCCAGCATTTT.

The chain is built from TRBV6-4 and TRBJ2-7; 9 bases map to TRBD1. This CDR3 comprises 17 residues. The germline V gene encodes CDR1 MRHNA and CDR2 SNTAGT. Trimming removed 8 bases from V and 0 bases from J; junction bases left unmatched: 14. DNA of the CDR3: TGTGCCAGCGGATCGTCGGGGACAGGGCCGAGCTCCTACGAGCAGTACTTC. The encoded protein is CASGSSGTGPSSYEQYF.

The chain links TRBV7-2 to TRBJ2-1, with unresolved D. CDR1 is SGHTA, CDR2 FQGNSA, per germline. Trimming took 5 bases from V and 5 from J, leaving 13 bases between them. This CDR3 contains 14 residues. This chain's CDR3 is CASSPPPQDNEQFF. Written as DNA, the CDR3 is TGTGCCAGCAGCCCCCCACCTCAGGACAATGAGCAGTTCTTC.

CDR3 nucleotide sequence: TGTGCCACCAGCAGGGCGCGGGAGACCCAGTACTTC. It is translated as CATSRARETQYF. The gene calls are TRBV19 and TRBJ2-5; the D gene is possibly TRBD1 (5 bases). Trimming stripped 10 bases from V and 5 bases from J, with 14 bases between. Germline V lookup: CDR1 LNHDA, CDR2 SQIVND (reference sequence). This CDR3 is built from 12 residues.

This clone is a singleton in its sample. The chain uses TRBV18 and TRBJ2-1; 9 nucleotides agree with TRBD2. Germline assignment: CDR1 KGHSH and CDR2 LQKENI. The CDR3 sequence is 17 residues long. J was trimmed by 4 bases and V by 11 bases; bases with no gene match: 18. Written as DNA, the CDR3 is TGTGCCGGTCGGACAGTCCTTCTAGCGGGACTATACAATGAGCAGTTCTTC. Translation gives CAGRTVLLAGLYNEQFF.